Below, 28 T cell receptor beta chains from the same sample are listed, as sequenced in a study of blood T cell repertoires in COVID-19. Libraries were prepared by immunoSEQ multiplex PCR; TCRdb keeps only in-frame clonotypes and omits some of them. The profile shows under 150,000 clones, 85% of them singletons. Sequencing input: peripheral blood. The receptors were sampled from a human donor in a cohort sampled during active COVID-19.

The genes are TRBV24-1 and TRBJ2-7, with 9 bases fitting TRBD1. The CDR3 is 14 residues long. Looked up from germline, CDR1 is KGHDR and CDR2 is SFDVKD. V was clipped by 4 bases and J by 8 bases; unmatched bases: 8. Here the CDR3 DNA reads TGTGCCACCAGTGACTCCCTAGGGACAGGGAAGCAGTACTTC. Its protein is CATSDSLGTGKQYF.

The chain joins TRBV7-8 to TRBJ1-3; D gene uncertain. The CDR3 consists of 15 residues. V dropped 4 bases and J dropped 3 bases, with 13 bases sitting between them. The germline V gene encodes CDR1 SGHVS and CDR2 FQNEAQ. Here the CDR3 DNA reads TGTGCCAGCAGCTCGATAACAGAATTTGGAAACACCATATATTTT. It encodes CASSSITEFGNTIYF.

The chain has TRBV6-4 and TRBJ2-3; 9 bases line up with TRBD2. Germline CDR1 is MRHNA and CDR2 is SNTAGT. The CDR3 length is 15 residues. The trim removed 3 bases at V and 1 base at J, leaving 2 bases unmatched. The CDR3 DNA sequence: TGTGCCAGCAGTGAGGTAGCGGGAGGCACAGATACGCAGTATTTT. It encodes CASSEVAGGTDTQYF.

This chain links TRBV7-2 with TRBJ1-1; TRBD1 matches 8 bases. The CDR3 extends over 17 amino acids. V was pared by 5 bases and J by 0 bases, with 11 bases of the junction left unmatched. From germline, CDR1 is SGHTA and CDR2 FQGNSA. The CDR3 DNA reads TGTGCCAGCAGCCGGGGACAGGCTTCTTCGATGAACACTGAAGCTTTCTTT. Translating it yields CASSRGQASSMNTEAFF.

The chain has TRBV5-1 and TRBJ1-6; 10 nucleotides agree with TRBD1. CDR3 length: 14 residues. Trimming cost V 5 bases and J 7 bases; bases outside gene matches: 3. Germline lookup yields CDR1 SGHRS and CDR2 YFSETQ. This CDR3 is CASRGGQGNSPLHF. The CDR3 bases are TGCGCCAGCAGGGGGGGACAGGGGAATTCACCCCTCCACTTT.

The DNA for the CDR3 is TGCGCCAGCAGTCAACCCGGGACAGGGGATTTCGGACCCCTCCACTTT. Amino acids: CASSQPGTGDFGPLHF. The rearrangement uses TRBV10-1 and TRBJ1-6; TRBD1 matches at 10 bases. The length of the CDR3 is 16 residues. After removal of 5 bases from V and 12 bases from J, the junction contained 13 bases not matched to a gene. Germline CDR1 is WNHNN and CDR2 is SYGVQD (reference sequence).

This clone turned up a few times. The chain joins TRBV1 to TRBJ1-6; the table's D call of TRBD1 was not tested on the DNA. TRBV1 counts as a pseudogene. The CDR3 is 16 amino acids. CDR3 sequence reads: CTSSRTGSSYNSPLHF. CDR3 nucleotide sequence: TGCACCAGCAGCCGGACAGGGAGCTCCTATAATTCACCCCTCCACTTT.

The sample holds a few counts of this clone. The CDR3 DNA reads TGTGCCAGCAGTTATGAAGCCGGGACAGGAAATTCACCCCTCCACTTT. Amino acid sequence: CASSYEAGTGNSPLHF. The V and J genes are TRBV6-5 and TRBJ1-6; 8 nucleotides align to TRBD1. This CDR3 has 16 amino acids. In germline, CDR1 is MNHEY, CDR2 SVGAGI. The V gene end was trimmed by 3 bases and the J gene end by 7 bases; junction bases not matched to a gene: 8.

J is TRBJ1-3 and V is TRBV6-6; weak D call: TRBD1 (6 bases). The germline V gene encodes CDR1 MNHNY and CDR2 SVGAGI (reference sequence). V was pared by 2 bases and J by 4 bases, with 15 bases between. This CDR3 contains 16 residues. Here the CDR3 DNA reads TGTGCCAGCAGTTACCAAGGGACACCGCCGGGAAACACCATATATTTT. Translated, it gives CASSYQGTPPGNTIYF.

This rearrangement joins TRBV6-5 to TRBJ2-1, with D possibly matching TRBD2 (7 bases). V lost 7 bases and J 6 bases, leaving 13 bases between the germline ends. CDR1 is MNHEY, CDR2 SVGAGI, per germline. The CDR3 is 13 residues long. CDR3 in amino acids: CASMLGGGNEQFF. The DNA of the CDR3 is TGTGCCAGCATGCTAGGGGGGGGCAATGAGCAGTTCTTC.

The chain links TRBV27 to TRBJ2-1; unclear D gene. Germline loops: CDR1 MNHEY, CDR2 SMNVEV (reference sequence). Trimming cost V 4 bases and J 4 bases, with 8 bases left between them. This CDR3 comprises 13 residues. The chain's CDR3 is CASSSQTYNEQFF. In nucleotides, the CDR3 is TGTGCCAGCAGTTCCCAAACTTACAATGAGCAGTTCTTC.

CDR3 DNA sequence: TGTGCCAGCAGCTTAGCCGGGCAGGGGAACGTCCTGACTTTC. Its translation is CASSLAGQGNVLTF. The chain is built from TRBV7-9 and TRBJ2-6, with D perhaps TRBD1 (6 bases). Germline lookup yields CDR1 SEHNR and CDR2 FQNEAQ (reference sequence). Trimming shortened V by 0 bases and J by 10 bases, and 10 bases separated the two germline ends. The CDR3 is 14 residues long.

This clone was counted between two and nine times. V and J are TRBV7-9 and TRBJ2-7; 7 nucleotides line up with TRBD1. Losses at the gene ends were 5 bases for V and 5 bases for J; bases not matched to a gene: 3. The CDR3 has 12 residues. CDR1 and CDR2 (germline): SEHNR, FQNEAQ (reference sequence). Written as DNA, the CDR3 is TGTGCCAGCAGCCCGACAGGGAACGAGCAGTACTTC. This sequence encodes CASSPTGNEQYF.

For the CDR3, the DNA is TGTGCCAGCCAGACAGGGGGCGAGGGCGAAGAAAAACTGTTTTTT. This translates into CASQTGGEGEEKLFF. The rearrangement links TRBV28 to TRBJ1-4; 10 bases line up with TRBD1. Germline values: CDR1 MDHEN, CDR2 SYDVKM. Trimming took 8 bases from V and 8 from J; bases not matched to a gene: 11. This CDR3 contains 15 residues. Combining the CDR3 with reference TRBV28 and TRBJ1-4 gives the whole variable domain DVKVTQSSRYLVKRTGEKVFLECVQDMDHENMFWYRQDPGLGLRLIYFSYDVKMKEKGDIPEGYSVSREKKERFSLILESASTNQTSMYLCASQTGGEGEEKLFFGSGTQLSVL.

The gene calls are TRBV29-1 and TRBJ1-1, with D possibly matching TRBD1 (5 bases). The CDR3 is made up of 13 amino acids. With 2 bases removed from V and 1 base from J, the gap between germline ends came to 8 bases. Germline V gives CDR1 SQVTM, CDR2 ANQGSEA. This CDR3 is CSVEQGWNTEAFF. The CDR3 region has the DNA TGCAGCGTTGAACAGGGCTGGAACACTGAAGCTTTCTTT.

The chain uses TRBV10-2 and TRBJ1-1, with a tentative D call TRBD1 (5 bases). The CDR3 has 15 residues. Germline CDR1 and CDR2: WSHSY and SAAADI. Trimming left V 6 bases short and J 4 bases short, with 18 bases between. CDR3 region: CASSADGGWGTEAFF. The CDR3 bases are TGCGCCAGCAGCGCCGACGGGGGTTGGGGCACTGAAGCTTTCTTT.

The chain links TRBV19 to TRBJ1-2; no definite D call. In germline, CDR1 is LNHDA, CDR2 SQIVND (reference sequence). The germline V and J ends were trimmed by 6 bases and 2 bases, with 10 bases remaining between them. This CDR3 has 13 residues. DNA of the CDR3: TGTGCCAGTAGAGGCAGCGGGAACTATGGCTACACCTTC. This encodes CASRGSGNYGYTF.

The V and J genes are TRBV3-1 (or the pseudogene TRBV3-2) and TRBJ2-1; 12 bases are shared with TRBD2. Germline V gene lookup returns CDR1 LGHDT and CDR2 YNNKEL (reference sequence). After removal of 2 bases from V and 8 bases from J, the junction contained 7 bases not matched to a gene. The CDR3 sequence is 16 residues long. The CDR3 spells CASSQRTSGAGDEQFF. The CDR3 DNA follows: TGTGCCAGCAGCCAACGGACTAGCGGGGCCGGGGATGAGCAGTTCTTC.

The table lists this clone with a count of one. CDR3 nucleotide sequence: TGTGCCAGCACCAAGGTGGGCTTCAACACCGGGGAGCTGTTTTTT. Its translation: CASTKVGFNTGELFF. V usage is TRBV6-5 and J usage is TRBJ2-2, with D uncertain. The CDR3 sequence is 15 residues long. With 7 bases removed from V and 2 bases from J, the gap between germline ends came to 14 bases. Germline loops: CDR1 MNHEY, CDR2 SVGAGI.

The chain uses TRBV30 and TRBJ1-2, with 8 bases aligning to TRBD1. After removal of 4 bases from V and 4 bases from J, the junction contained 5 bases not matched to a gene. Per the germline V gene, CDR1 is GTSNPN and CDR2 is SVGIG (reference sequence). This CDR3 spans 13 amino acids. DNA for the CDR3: TGTGCCTGGACAAGGGACAGGTCCTATGGCTACACCTTC. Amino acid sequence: CAWTRDRSYGYTF.

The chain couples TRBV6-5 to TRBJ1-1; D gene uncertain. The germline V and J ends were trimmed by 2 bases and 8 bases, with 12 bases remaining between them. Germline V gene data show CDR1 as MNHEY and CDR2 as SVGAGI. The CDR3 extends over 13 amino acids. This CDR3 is CASSYHLASEAFF. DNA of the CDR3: TGTGCCAGCAGTTACCATTTGGCCTCGGAAGCTTTCTTT.

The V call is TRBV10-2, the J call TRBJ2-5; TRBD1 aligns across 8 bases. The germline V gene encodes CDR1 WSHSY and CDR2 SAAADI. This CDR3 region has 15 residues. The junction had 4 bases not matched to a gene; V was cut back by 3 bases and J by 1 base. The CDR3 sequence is CASSDHRGFQETQYF. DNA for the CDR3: TGCGCCAGCAGTGATCACAGGGGGTTCCAAGAGACCCAGTACTTC.

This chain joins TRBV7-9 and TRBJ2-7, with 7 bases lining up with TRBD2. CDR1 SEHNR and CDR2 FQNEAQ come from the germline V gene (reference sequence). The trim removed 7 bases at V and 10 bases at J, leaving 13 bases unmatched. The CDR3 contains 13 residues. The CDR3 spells CASTPSGQRDQYF. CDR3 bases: TGTGCCAGCACCCCGAGTGGGCAGCGGGATCAGTACTTC.

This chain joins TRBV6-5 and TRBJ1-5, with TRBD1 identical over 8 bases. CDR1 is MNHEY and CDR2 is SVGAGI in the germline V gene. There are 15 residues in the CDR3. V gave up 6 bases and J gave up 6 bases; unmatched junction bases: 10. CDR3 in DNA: TGTGCCAGCAGGTTGGGGGCAGGGGGCACTCAGCCCCAGCATTTT. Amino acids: CASRLGAGGTQPQHF.

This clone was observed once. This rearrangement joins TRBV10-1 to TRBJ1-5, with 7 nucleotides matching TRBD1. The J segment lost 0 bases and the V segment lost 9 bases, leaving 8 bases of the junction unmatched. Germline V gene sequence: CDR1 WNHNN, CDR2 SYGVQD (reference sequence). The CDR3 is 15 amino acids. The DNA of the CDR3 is TGCGCCAGTGGTAGGGGGCGGTCTAGCAATCAGCCCCAGCATTTT. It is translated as CASGRGRSSNQPQHF.

The CDR3 here is CASRSGGAIDTQYF. Here the CDR3 DNA reads TGTGCCAGCAGGAGCGGGGGGGCCATAGATACGCAGTATTTT. This chain joins TRBV11-2 and TRBJ2-3; 10 positions match TRBD2. The CDR3 extends over 14 amino acids. With V trimmed by 6 bases and J by 5 bases, 5 bases remained unmatched. Germline CDR1 and CDR2: SGHAT and FQNNGV.

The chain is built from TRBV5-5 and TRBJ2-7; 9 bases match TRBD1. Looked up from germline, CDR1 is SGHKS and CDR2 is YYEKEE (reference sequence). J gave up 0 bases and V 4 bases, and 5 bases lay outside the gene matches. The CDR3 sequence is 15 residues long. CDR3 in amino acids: CASSPGTGSSYEQYF. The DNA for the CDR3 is TGTGCCAGCAGCCCCGGGACAGGGAGCTCCTACGAGCAGTACTTC.

This CDR3 reads CASSIGRASVGELFF. CDR3 nucleotide sequence: TGTGCCAGTAGTATAGGGAGGGCCTCGGTCGGGGAGCTGTTTTTT. This rearrangement joins TRBV19 to TRBJ2-2, with D perhaps matching TRBD2 (6 bases). The CDR3 totals 15 residues. V lost 1 base and J lost 7, with 13 bases in between. Germline CDR1 is LNHDA and CDR2 is SQIVND (reference sequence).